Detailed here is one T cell receptor beta chain. TCR beta VDJ and CDR3 profiles were obtained from a genomic DNA template. TCRdb reanalysed the reads using MiXCR and keeps one entry per CDR3 protein. The table has some 290,000 distinct CDR3 sequences, 56% seen once. These data belong to a study of CD8+CD57+ T cells in acquired aplastic anemia. The CDR3 has 15 residues. Looked up from germline, CDR1 is DFQATT and CDR2 is SNEGSKA (reference sequence). V lost 0 bases, J lost 5 bases, and 16 bases lay in between. The sequence was obtained from a human donor with severe aplastic anemia or a healthy control (not recorded which). The gene calls are TRBV20-1 and TRBJ1-1; perhaps TRBD1 as D (5 bases). Sequences were obtained from sorted CD4+, CD8+, or CD8+CD57+ T cells (not recorded which) from PBMCs. The CDR3 loop is CSARDYALGETEAFF. CDR3 nucleotides: TGCAGTGCTAGAGATTACGCGCTAGGGGAGACTGAAGCTTTCTTT.